The sequence of this T cell receptor (beta chain) was determined in a study of control samples from healthy donors and cancer patients. V was cut by 4 bases and J by 10 bases, with 15 bases left in between. The CDR3 is 13 residues long. CDR1 is SGHNT, CDR2 YYREEE, per germline (reference sequence). Profiling relied on immunoSEQ multiplex PCR, and the TCRdb table lists in-frame clones only, not all of them. The table has more than 5,500 clones, over 60% seen once. The sequencing input was formalin-fixed, paraffin-embedded tissue. The chain employs TRBV5-4 and TRBJ2-1, with D possibly matching TRBD1 (6 bases). The receptor's source is a male donor with melanoma. The DNA for the CDR3 is TGTGCCAGCAGCACAACAGGGAAGGGAGAGCAGTTCTTC. Amino acid sequence: CASSTTGKGEQFF. The whole variable domain, remainder taken from reference TRBV5-4 and TRBJ2-1, is ETGVTQSPTHLIKTRGQQVTLRCSSQSGHNTVSWYQQALGQGPQFIFQYYREEENGRGNFPPRFSGLQFPNYSSELNVNALELDDSALYLCASSTTGKGEQFFGPGTRLTVL.